Listed below are T cell receptor beta chains from one sample, sequenced in a study of cytomegalovirus exposure and HLA in healthy donors. Repertoires were generated with immunoSEQ multiplex PCR, while TCRdb's copy carries only in-frame clones and drops some. Of fewer than 300,000 clones listed, 88% are singletons. Material: PBMCs. The receptors derive from a woman between 18 and 29 years old in good health and CMV-seronegative. Each CDR3 is given with its conserved first and last residue. Each record gives: D gene, V gene, J gene, clone size, CDR3 protein, CDR3 DNA. D genes are given only for firm matches. A row's size may be missing; if present it is once, few, many or a size class.

d_gene: -; v_gene: TRBV28; j_gene: TRBJ1-4; abundance: -; CDR3aa: CASSPPWGGEKLFF; CDR3nt: TGTGCCAGCAGCCCTCCCTGGGGGGGCGAAAAACTGTTTTTT
d_gene: -; v_gene: TRBV29-1; j_gene: TRBJ1-2; abundance: -; CDR3aa: CSVGGATDRGSYGYTF; CDR3nt: TGCAGCGTTGGAGGCGCTACAGATCGGGGTTCTTATGGCTACACCTTC
d_gene: -; v_gene: TRBV13; j_gene: TRBJ2-7; abundance: -; CDR3aa: CASSLSRTPVNSGGLRRYEQYF; CDR3nt: TGTGCCAGCAGCTTATCTCGGACTCCCGTTAATTCCGGGGGTCTGCGCAGATACGAGCAGTACTTC
d_gene: -; v_gene: TRBV5-6; j_gene: TRBJ1-6; abundance: -; CDR3aa: CASTLTGNPPLHF; CDR3nt: TGTGCCAGCACTCTTACAGGGAATCCACCCCTCCACTTT
d_gene: TRBD1; v_gene: TRBV27; j_gene: TRBJ1-2; abundance: -; CDR3aa: CASSLTGDYGYTF; CDR3nt: TGTGCCAGCAGTTTAACAGGGGATTATGGCTACACCTTC
d_gene: TRBD2; v_gene: TRBV5-4; j_gene: TRBJ2-7; abundance: -; CDR3aa: CASSYLRREPYEQYF; CDR3nt: TGTGCCAGCAGCTATCTCCGGCGGGAGCCCTACGAGCAGTACTTC
d_gene: TRBD1; v_gene: TRBV6-1; j_gene: TRBJ1-3; abundance: -; CDR3aa: CASSVGVTGAGNTIYF; CDR3nt: TGTGCCAGCAGTGTTGGAGTGACAGGGGCTGGAAACACCATATATTTT
d_gene: TRBD1; v_gene: TRBV2; j_gene: TRBJ2-1; abundance: once; CDR3aa: CASSGQGAVGEQFF; CDR3nt: TGTGCCAGCAGTGGACAGGGGGCGGTTGGTGAGCAGTTCTTC
d_gene: -; v_gene: TRBV5-1; j_gene: TRBJ2-1; abundance: -; CDR3aa: CASSLSGRSLNEQFF; CDR3nt: TGCGCCAGCAGCTTATCAGGGAGGAGCCTCAATGAGCAGTTCTTC
d_gene: TRBD2; v_gene: TRBV19; j_gene: TRBJ2-7; abundance: -; CDR3aa: CASSILGGTSGTRTYEQYF; CDR3nt: TGTGCCAGTAGTATTCTCGGGGGGACTAGCGGGACCCGAACCTACGAGCAGTACTTC
d_gene: TRBD1; v_gene: TRBV6-6; j_gene: TRBJ1-1; abundance: -; CDR3aa: CASSQGQGGEAFF; CDR3nt: TGTGCCAGCAGCCAGGGACAGGGCGGTGAAGCTTTCTTT
d_gene: -; v_gene: TRBV27; j_gene: TRBJ2-5; abundance: -; CDR3aa: CAKAQDQETQYF; CDR3nt: TGTGCCAAAGCCCAGGACCAAGAGACCCAGTACTTC
d_gene: -; v_gene: TRBV28; j_gene: TRBJ1-5; abundance: -; CDR3aa: CASSSHNQPQHF; CDR3nt: TGTGCCAGCAGTTCCCATAATCAGCCCCAGCATTTT
d_gene: -; v_gene: TRBV19; j_gene: TRBJ2-7; abundance: -; CDR3aa: CASSIGLSSYEQYF; CDR3nt: TGTGCCAGTAGTATAGGACTATCATCCTACGAGCAGTACTTC
d_gene: -; v_gene: TRBV4-3; j_gene: TRBJ1-3; abundance: -; CDR3aa: CASSTQVFGNTIYF; CDR3nt: TGCGCCAGCAGCACTCAGGTATTCGGAAACACCATATATTTT
d_gene: -; v_gene: TRBV28; j_gene: TRBJ2-1; abundance: -; CDR3aa: CASSLRNLRGEQFF; CDR3nt: TGTGCCAGCAGTTTGAGGAACCTACGGGGTGAGCAGTTCTTC
d_gene: -; v_gene: TRBV30; j_gene: TRBJ1-1; abundance: -; CDR3aa: CAWSPRKAQTAFF; CDR3nt: TGTGCCTGGAGTCCCCGAAAGGCTCAGACTGCTTTCTTT
d_gene: -; v_gene: TRBV20-1; j_gene: TRBJ2-1; abundance: -; CDR3aa: CSGSSYNEQFF; CDR3nt: TGCAGTGGGAGCTCCTACAATGAGCAGTTCTTC
d_gene: TRBD1; v_gene: TRBV6-1; j_gene: TRBJ1-1; abundance: -; CDR3aa: CASSGQGYTEAFF; CDR3nt: TGTGCCAGCAGTGGACAGGGTTACACTGAAGCTTTCTTT
d_gene: TRBD1; v_gene: TRBV2; j_gene: TRBJ2-2; abundance: -; CDR3aa: CASSGQGPDTGELFF; CDR3nt: TGTGCCAGCAGTGGACAGGGGCCCGACACCGGGGAGCTGTTTTTT
d_gene: -; v_gene: TRBV19; j_gene: TRBJ1-2; abundance: -; CDR3aa: CASSHRGYGGYTF; CDR3nt: TGTGCCAGTAGCCATAGGGGTTACGGTGGCTACACCTTC
d_gene: TRBD1; v_gene: TRBV28; j_gene: TRBJ1-2; abundance: -; CDR3aa: CASSLSLGQEDGYTF; CDR3nt: TGTGCCAGCAGTTTATCATTAGGACAGGAAGACGGCTACACCTTC
d_gene: -; v_gene: TRBV6-6; j_gene: TRBJ2-3; abundance: -; CDR3aa: CASSYRQATSTDTQYF; CDR3nt: TGTGCCAGCAGTTACCGACAGGCTACTAGCACAGATACGCAGTATTTT
d_gene: TRBD1; v_gene: TRBV12-5; j_gene: TRBJ1-2; abundance: few; CDR3aa: CASGLFRGLNYGYTF; CDR3nt: TGTGCTAGTGGTTTGTTTAGGGGGCTTAACTATGGCTACACCTTC
d_gene: -; v_gene: TRBV6-5; j_gene: TRBJ1-1; abundance: -; CDR3aa: CASSYFGGEAFF; CDR3nt: TGTGCCAGCAGTTACTTTGGGGGGGAAGCTTTCTTT
d_gene: TRBD2; v_gene: TRBV5-6; j_gene: TRBJ2-2; abundance: -; CDR3aa: CASSQVGLAGDGELFF; CDR3nt: TGTGCCAGCAGCCAGGTAGGACTAGCGGGAGACGGGGAGCTGTTTTTT
d_gene: TRBD1; v_gene: TRBV25-1; j_gene: TRBJ2-2; abundance: -; CDR3aa: CASSEPPGTGTHTGELFF; CDR3nt: TGTGCCAGCAGTGAACCCCCCGGGACAGGGACCCACACCGGGGAGCTGTTTTTT
d_gene: TRBD1; v_gene: TRBV25-1; j_gene: TRBJ2-5; abundance: few; CDR3aa: CAAGGGETQYF; CDR3nt: TGTGCCGCAGGGGGCGGAGAGACCCAGTACTTC
d_gene: -; v_gene: TRBV7-2; j_gene: TRBJ2-2; abundance: -; CDR3aa: CASSLAAINTGELFF; CDR3nt: TGTGCCAGCAGCTTAGCAGCGATCAACACCGGGGAGCTGTTTTTT
d_gene: TRBD1; v_gene: TRBV15; j_gene: TRBJ2-3; abundance: -; CDR3aa: CATSETGKVTDTQYF; CDR3nt: TGTGCCACCAGCGAGACAGGGAAGGTCACAGATACGCAGTATTTT
d_gene: TRBD2; v_gene: TRBV7-8; j_gene: TRBJ2-1; abundance: -; CDR3aa: CASSPRTSGITGNEQFF; CDR3nt: TGTGCCAGCAGCCCGCGGACTAGCGGGATTACGGGCAATGAGCAGTTCTTC